This T cell receptor beta chain was documented in a study of beta chain features in type 1 diabetes. This CDR3 has 17 residues. V trimming: 5 bases; J trimming: 9 bases; junction bases outside the gene matches: 20. CDR1 is SGHKS and CDR2 is YYEKEE in the germline V gene (reference sequence). The authors reverse transcribed all of the isolated RNA, so sequencing captured expressed TCRB transcripts. Libraries were prepared by immunoSEQ multiplex PCR; TCRdb keeps only in-frame clonotypes and omits some of them. This sample has 130,000 to 150,000 clones, with under 60% found just once. This chain connects TRBV5-5 to TRBJ2-7; 10 bases map to TRBD2. This sequence originates from a man younger than 30 in good health. Material for sequencing was Tregs from blood. The CDR3 sequence is CASSPSGRAGGPSLQYF. The CDR3 bases are TGTGCCAGCAGTCCGTCAGGGAGAGCGGGAGGGCCCTCCCTGCAGTACTTC.